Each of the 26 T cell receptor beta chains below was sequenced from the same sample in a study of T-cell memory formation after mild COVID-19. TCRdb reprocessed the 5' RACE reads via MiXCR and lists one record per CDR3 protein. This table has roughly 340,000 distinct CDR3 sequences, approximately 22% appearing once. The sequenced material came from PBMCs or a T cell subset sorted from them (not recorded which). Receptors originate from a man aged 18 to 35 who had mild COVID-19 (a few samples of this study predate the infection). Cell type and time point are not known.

CDR3 sequence: CASMKGNEQFF. The CDR3 nucleotides read TGTGCCAGTATGAAGGGTAATGAGCAGTTCTTC. The chain employs TRBV19 and TRBJ2-1; D is unclear. Deletions cut 7 bases from V and 7 bases from J, with 8 bases between. CDR3 length equals 11 residues. The germline V gene has CDR1 LNHDA and CDR2 SQIVND (reference sequence).

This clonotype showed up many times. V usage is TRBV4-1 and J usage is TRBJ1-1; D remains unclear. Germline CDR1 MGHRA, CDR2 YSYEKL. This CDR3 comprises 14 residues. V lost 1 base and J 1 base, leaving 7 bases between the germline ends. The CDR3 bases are TGCGCCAGCAGCCAAGCAGAGGGGAACACTGAAGCTTTCTTT. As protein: CASSQAEGNTEAFF.

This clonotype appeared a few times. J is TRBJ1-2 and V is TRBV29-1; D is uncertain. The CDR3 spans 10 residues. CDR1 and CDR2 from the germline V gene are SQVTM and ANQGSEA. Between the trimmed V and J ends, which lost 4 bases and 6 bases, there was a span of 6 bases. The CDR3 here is CSVAYDGYTF. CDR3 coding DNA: TGCAGCGTTGCCTATGATGGCTACACCTTC.

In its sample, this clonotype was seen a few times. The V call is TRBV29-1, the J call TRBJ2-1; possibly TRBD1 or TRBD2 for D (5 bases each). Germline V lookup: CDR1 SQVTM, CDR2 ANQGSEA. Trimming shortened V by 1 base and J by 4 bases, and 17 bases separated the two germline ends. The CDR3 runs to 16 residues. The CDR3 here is CSVEGKGETPYNEQFF. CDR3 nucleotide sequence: TGCAGCGTTGAAGGCAAAGGGGAGACTCCATACAATGAGCAGTTCTTC.

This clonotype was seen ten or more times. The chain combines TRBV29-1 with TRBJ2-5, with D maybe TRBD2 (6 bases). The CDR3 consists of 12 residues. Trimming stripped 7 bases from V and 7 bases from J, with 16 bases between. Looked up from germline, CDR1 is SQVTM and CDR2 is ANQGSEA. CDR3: CSARDFAGTQYF. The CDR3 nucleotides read TGCAGCGCCAGGGACTTCGCTGGGACCCAGTACTTC. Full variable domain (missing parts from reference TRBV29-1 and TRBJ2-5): SAVISQKPSRDICQRGTSLTIQCQVDSQVTMMFWYRQQPGQSLTLIATANQGSEATYESGFVIDKFPISRPNLTFSTLTVSNMSPEDSSIYLCSARDFAGTQYFGPGTRLLVL.

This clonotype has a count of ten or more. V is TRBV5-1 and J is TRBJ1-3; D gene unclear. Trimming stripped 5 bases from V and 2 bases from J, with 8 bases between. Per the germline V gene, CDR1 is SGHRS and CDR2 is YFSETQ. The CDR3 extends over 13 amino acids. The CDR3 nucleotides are TGCGCCAGCAGTCCCGATCCTGGAAACACCATATATTTT. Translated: CASSPDPGNTIYF.

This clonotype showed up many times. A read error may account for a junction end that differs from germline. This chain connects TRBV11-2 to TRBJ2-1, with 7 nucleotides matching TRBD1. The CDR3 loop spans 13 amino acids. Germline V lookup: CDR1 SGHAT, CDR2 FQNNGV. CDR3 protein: CASSLDRANEQFF. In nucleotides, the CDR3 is TGTGCCAGCAGCCTAGACAGGGCCAATGAGCAGTTCTTC.

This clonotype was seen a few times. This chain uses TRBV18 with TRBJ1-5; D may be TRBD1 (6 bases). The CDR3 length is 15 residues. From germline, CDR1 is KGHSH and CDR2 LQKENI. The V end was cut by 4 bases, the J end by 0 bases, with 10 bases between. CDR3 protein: CASSLDRYSNQPQHF. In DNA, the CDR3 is TGTGCCAGCTCACTTGACAGGTATAGCAATCAGCCCCAGCATTTT. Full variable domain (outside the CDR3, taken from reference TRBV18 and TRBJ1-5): NAGVMQNPRHLVRRRGQEARLRCSPMKGHSHVYWYRQLPEEGLKFMVYLQKENIIDESGMPKERFSAEFPKEGPSILRIQQVVRGDSAAYFCASSLDRYSNQPQHFGDGTRLSIL.

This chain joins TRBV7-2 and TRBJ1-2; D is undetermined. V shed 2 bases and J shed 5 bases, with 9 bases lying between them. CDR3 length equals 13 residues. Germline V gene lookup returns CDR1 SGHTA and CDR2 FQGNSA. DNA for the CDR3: TGTGCCAGCAGCTTATCGCAGTTTTATGGCTACACCTTC. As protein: CASSLSQFYGYTF.

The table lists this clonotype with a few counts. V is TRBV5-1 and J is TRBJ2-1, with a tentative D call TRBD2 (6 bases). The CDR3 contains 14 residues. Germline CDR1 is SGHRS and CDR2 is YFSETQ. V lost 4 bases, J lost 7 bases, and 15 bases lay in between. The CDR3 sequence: CASSRDSGLNEQFF. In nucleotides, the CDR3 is TGCGCCAGCAGCCGGGACTCGGGGCTGAATGAGCAGTTCTTC. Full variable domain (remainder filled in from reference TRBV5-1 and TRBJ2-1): KAGVTQTPRYLIKTRGQQVTLSCSPISGHRSVSWYQQTPGQGLQFLFEYFSETQRNKGNFPGRFSGRQFSNSRSEMNVSTLELGDSALYLCASSRDSGLNEQFFGPGTRLTVL.

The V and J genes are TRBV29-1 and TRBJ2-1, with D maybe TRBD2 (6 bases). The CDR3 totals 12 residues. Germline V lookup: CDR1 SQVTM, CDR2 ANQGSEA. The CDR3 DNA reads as TGCACCTACTCCGGGGGTTCCAATGAGCAGTTCTTC. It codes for CTYSGGSNEQFF.

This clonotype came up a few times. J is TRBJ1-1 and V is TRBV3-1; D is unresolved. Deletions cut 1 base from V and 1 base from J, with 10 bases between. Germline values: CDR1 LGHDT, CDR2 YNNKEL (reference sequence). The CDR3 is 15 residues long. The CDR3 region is CASSQGVFGNTEAFF. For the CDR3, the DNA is TGTGCCAGCAGCCAAGGAGTTTTCGGGAACACTGAAGCTTTCTTT.

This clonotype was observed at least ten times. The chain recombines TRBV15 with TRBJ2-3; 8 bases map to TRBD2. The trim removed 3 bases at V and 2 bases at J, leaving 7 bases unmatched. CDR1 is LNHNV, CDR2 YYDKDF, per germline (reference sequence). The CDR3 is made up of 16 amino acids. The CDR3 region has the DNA TGTGCCACCAGCAGGGGAGCGGGGGTCACCACAGATACGCAGTATTTT. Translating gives CATSRGAGVTTDTQYF. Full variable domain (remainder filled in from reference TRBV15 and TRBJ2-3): DAMVIQNPRYQVTQFGKPVTLSCSQTLNHNVMYWYQQKSSQAPKLLFHYYDKDFNNEADTPDNFQSRRPNTSFCFLDIRSPGLGDTAMYLCATSRGAGVTTDTQYFGPGTRLTVL.

The CDR3 here is CASSHELQGAFF. The CDR3 DNA reads TGTGCCAGCAGCCACGAACTTCAAGGCGCTTTCTTT. The chain links TRBV2 to TRBJ1-1; no clear D gene. Germline V lookup: CDR1 SNHLY, CDR2 FYNNEI. The CDR3 length is 12 residues. V was cut by 6 bases and J by 11 bases, with 16 bases left in between.

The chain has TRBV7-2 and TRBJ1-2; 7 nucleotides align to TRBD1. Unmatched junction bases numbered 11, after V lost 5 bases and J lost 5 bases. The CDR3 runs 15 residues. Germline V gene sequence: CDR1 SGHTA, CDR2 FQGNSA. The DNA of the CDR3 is TGTGCCAGCAGCCCCCAGGGGGGGCGTCGGTATGGCTACACCTTC. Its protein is CASSPQGGRRYGYTF.

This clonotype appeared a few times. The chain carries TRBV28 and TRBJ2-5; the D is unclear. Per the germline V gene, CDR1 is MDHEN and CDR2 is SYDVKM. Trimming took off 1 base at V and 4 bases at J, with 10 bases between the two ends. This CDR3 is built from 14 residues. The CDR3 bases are TGTGCCAGCAGTTTATCGTCTAGACCAGAGACCCAGTACTTC. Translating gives CASSLSSRPETQYF.

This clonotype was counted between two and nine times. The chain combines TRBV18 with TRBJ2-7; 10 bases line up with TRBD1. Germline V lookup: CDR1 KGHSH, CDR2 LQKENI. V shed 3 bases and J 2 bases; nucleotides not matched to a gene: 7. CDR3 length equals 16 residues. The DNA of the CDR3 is TGTGCCAGCTCACCTAACGGGGGACAGGGGCCCTACGAGCAGTACGTC. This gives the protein CASSPNGGQGPYEQYV.

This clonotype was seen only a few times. Here the CDR3 reads CASILRGDQPQHF. The CDR3 DNA is TGTGCCAGCATCTTACGGGGGGATCAGCCCCAGCATTTT. The rearrangement uses TRBV28 and TRBJ1-5, with a tentative D call TRBD1 (5 bases). The CDR3 contains 13 residues. V lost 7 bases and J 5 bases, leaving 12 bases between the germline ends. Germline CDR1 and CDR2: MDHEN and SYDVKM.

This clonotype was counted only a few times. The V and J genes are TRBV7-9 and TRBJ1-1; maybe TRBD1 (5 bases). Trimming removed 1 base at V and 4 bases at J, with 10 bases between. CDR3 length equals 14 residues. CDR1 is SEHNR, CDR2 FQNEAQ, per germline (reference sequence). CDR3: CASSLVRAGTEAFF. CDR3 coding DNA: TGTGCCAGCAGCTTAGTCAGGGCGGGCACTGAAGCTTTCTTT.

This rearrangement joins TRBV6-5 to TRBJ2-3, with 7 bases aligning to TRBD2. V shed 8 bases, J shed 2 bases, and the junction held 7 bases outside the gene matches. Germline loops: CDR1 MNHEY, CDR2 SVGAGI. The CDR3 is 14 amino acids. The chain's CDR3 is CASRWAGVTDTQYF. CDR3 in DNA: TGTGCCAGCCGGTGGGCGGGGGTCACAGATACGCAGTATTTT.

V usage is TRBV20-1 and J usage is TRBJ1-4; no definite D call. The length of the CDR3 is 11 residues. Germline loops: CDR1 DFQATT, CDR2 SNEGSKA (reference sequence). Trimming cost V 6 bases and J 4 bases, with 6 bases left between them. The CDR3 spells CSASRNEKLFF. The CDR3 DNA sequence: TGCAGTGCCAGCCGTAATGAAAAACTGTTTTTT.

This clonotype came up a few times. The CDR3 protein is CASSPSGSGQETQYF. The CDR3 DNA is TGTGCCAGCAGCCCGAGTGGTAGCGGGCAAGAGACCCAGTACTTC. The rearrangement joins TRBV12-3 or TRBV12-4 to TRBJ2-5; TRBD2 aligns across 7 bases. V gave up 6 bases and J gave up 2 bases; unmatched junction bases: 9. The CDR3 loop spans 15 amino acids.

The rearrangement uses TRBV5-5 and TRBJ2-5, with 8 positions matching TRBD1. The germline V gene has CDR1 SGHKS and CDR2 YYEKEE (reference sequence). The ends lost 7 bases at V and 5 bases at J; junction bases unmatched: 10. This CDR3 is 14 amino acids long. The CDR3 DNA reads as TGTGCCAGCTTGTCACAGGGGGTCGGGGAGACCCAGTACTTC. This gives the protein CASLSQGVGETQYF. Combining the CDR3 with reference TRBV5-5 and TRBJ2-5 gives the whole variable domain DAGVTQSPTHLIKTRGQQVTLRCSPISGHKSVSWYQQVLGQGPQFIFQYYEKEERGRGNFPDRFSARQFPNYSSELNVNALLLGDSALYLCASLSQGVGETQYFGPGTRLLVL.

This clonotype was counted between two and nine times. CDR3 protein: CASSQRSAGGYTF. DNA for the CDR3: TGTGCCAGCAGCCAGAGGTCCGCGGGAGGCTACACCTTC. The chain recombines TRBV7-2 with TRBJ1-2; D gene unclear. V lost 5 bases, J lost 8 bases, and 15 bases lay in between. The CDR3 contains 13 residues. CDR1 SGHTA and CDR2 FQGNSA come from the germline V gene. Based on the CDR3 plus reference TRBV7-2 and TRBJ1-2, the full variable domain is GAGVSQSPSNKVTEKGKDVELRCDPISGHTALYWYRQSLGQGLEFLIYFQGNSAPDKSGLPSDRFSAERTGGSVSTLTIQRTQQEDSAVYLCASSQRSAGGYTFGSGTRLTVV.

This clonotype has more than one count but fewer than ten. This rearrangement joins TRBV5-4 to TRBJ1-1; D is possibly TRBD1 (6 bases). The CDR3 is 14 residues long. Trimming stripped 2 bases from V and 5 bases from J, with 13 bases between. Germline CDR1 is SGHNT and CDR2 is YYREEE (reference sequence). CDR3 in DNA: TGTGCCAGCAGCTTCCGGGGGGCGCGGACTGAAGCTTTCTTT. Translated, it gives CASSFRGARTEAFF.

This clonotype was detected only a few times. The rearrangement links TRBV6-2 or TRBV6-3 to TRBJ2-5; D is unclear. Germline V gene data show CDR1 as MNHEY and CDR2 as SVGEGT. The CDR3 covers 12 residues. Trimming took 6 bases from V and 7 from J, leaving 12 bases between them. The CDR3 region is CASSSLFTTQYF. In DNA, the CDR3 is TGTGCCAGCAGCTCCTTGTTTACGACCCAGTACTTC.